The entry that follows covers one T cell receptor (beta chain) sequence. Its antigen specificity is not known. Base qualities are missing; no much larger clone stands one base away. Counted from cysteine to phenylalanine, this CDR3 has 17 amino acids. Solely the CDR3 DNA is kept, with 51 bases framed from the first base. CDR1 and CDR2 (SGHVS, FNYEAQ) derive from the germline V gene. V is cut back by 3 bases and J by 1 base, with 8 bases in the junction unmatched. This sample stems from a study of cytomegalovirus exposure and HLA in healthy donors (TCRdb year 2017). For the wider study: An earlier analysis of several hundred of the donors reported about 250 Gb of sequence data and some 120 million unique TCR beta sequences from about 179 million T cells. Roughly 300 gigabases of sequencing data and some 85 million unique TCR sequences were included in an early release covering 500 to 750 HLA-typed donors. The genetic ancestry cluster associated with self-reported Caucasian donors included 65% to 90% of the roughly 390 genotyped donors. The study aimed to test whether signatures of past pathogen exposure could be identified by cataloging public T cell receptors. The T cell repertoires of 550 to 850 subjects were profiled by immunosequencing and related to cytomegalovirus serostatus. Along with the roughly 670-subject first cohort, a separate validation cohort of more than 90 different subjects was used. The study combined high-throughput TCR immunosequencing, statistical association of individual TCRs with disease status, and machine learning to predict cytomegalovirus infection status. A later analysis re-examined previously published TCR beta repertoires from roughly 650 donors and added high-resolution HLA genotyping to investigate patterns of TCR occurrence. Rather than drawing on any new phenotypic data, the later analysis identified candidate immune exposures from TCR beta sequences and the way those sequences occurred across donors. An earlier analysis of roughly 600 of the donors used high-throughput TCR beta sequencing to judge whether each TCR beta V gene segment behaved as functional or pseudogenic. Donor age, sex, ethnicity and CMV serostatus were compiled alongside the repertoire data. A later genetic analysis took genome-wide SNP genotypes for about 55% of the 666 donors and used that subset as a discovery cohort. Every repertoire in the discovery cohort had been generated on one and the same sequencing platform. Class I and class II HLA loci were covered by the typing at four-digit resolution. Typing coverage differed by locus: A, B, C, DRB1 and DQB1 were typed in about 620-640 donors, DQA1 in 522, DPA1 in around 610, and DPB1 in about 450. Roughly 5 DR-DQ haplotypes were handled as single units for association and clustering because linkage in the cohort was strong. Among 398 genotyped donors of the cohort, an average of around 240,000 unique TCR beta nucleotide sequences were sequenced per donor, roughly 20% of them non-productive. The study at large found these results: A cluster of highly shared sequence variants was judged likely to represent a technical artifact of the sequencing pipeline. In the study, approximately 160 TCR beta chains were listed as associated with cytomegalovirus. Because HLA typing was missing for some donors at each locus, association tests included only the typed subset. Correlated functional status among segregating V segments might be attributable to linkage disequilibrium, but an unknown experimental factor could not be ruled out. In both the original and validation cohorts, the classifier was reported to diagnose cytomegalovirus status with high specificity and sensitivity. Most CMV-associated TCR beta chains appeared to be HLA-restricted in a later analysis, and the HLA associations seemed to be driven largely by CMV exposure. Because counts were too low, some 17 rarely observed V segments, including chromosome 9 orphons, were excluded from the earlier analysis of roughly 580 of the donors. A later analysis reported that several top co-occurrence clusters appeared linked to parvovirus B19, influenza, CMV and Epstein-Barr virus. In a later genetic analysis, fewer N-insertions in productive TCRs were reported among donors in an Asian-associated ancestry cluster than the 666-donor mean. The presence/absence analyses assumed that sequencing depth was roughly uniform across donors, and that assumption may not be true. This cohort had only TCR beta chains sequenced, and the lack of alpha or paired-chain data limited which features could be detected. A later analysis associated about 16,000 TCR beta sequences with specific HLA alleles at a false discovery rate of 0.05. A further reported finding was that TCR beta sequences accurately predicted the HLA-A and HLA-B alleles for most subjects in the first cohort. Most TCR sequences were seen in very few donors, while some public TCRs were found in many individuals. CMV serostatus was the only immune exposure information available for the cohort. A few of the identified cytomegalovirus-associated TCR beta chains were confirmed in vitro to be specific for cytomegalovirus antigens. Some IMGT-functional V segments, including TRBV6-2 and TRBV6-3, could not be distinguished by the 87-base-pair reads and were therefore excluded. The authors suggested that the approach could potentially be extended to other disease states and immunological phenotypes. When HLA alleles, especially DR and DQ, strongly co-occurred, attributing TCR associations to individual alleles was difficult. An association between a missense DCLRE1C variant and V-gene and J-gene trimming of TCR beta chains was found in a later genetic analysis and replicated in an independent cohort. In a later analysis, the rate of TCR association differed among HLA loci, with DRB1 alleles having the most associated TCRs and HLA-C alleles having the fewest. Broadly in line with IMGT annotations, most TCR beta V segments showed up in productive rearrangements about 90% or about 30% of the time in an earlier analysis of a few hundred of the donors. In a later analysis, HLA-associated TCR beta chains were found to be more clonally expanded and to have lower generation probabilities than equally common non-associated chains.

The cohort consisted of fewer than 700 healthy bone marrow donors. At the time of sampling, every cohort member was nominally healthy, though immune exposures that went unrecorded were likely present. The donor was CMV seronegative and was included in the group of 352 seronegative cohort members. Every donor gave a peripheral blood sample, and the peripheral blood mononuclear cells from that sample were used for TCR beta sequencing. The Qiagen DNeasy Blood Extraction Kit was used to extract genomic DNA from the blood cell samples. The library was prepared using the immunoSEQ multiplex PCR assay. A mixture of 60 forward primers for TCR Vbeta segments and 13 reverse primers for TCR Jbeta segments was used in the multiplex PCR. The CDR3 region of rearranged TCR beta genes was amplified from genomic DNA by a multiplex PCR assay. Amplified TCR beta libraries were sequenced as 87-base-pair reads on the Illumina HiSeq System. The paper's data handling went like this. A later analysis counted approximately 74 million unique TCR beta chains across the 666 repertoires, and 10 million to 11 million of these chains were shared by at least two donors. To remove PCR and sequencing errors, raw reads were error-corrected and collapsed into unique sequences using a nearest-neighbor algorithm that merged closely related sequences. CDR3 sequences were aligned to IMGT reference sequences to assign V, D and J gene segments. For a sequence to be retained, a match of at least six nucleotides to both a V gene segment and a J gene segment was required. A rearrangement counted as productive if the CDR3 had no stop codons and remained in frame with V and J, and every other rearrangement counted as non-productive. CDR3 was defined by IMGT convention, running from the second conserved V-encoded cysteine to the conserved J-encoded phenylalanine. The earlier analysis of about 590 of the donors excluded sequences that lacked an unambiguous match to a single V gene segment. In an earlier analysis of some 590 of the donors, a V segment was called functional when productive rearrangements were above 56.7%, and segregating when the standard deviation between donors exceeded 5%. A statistical classification framework was built to diagnose cytomegalovirus status from the catalog of TCR beta chain sequences. In a later analysis, TCR nucleotide sequences were compared against IMGT/GENE-DB human TR gene sequences so that V and J genes could be assigned. In a later analysis, CDR3 sequences and most-parsimonious VDJ recombination scenarios were assigned using the TCRdist pipeline. A later analysis defined each TCR beta chain by its CDR3 amino acid sequence plus V-gene family, and excluded reads lacking a unique V-gene family. A later analysis removed 592 highly shared, low-generation-probability nucleotide sequences to deal with suspected cross-contamination and a sequencing artifact. For each public chain, a later analysis derived a clonal expansion index from normalized ranks of inferred template counts within each repertoire. In a later analysis, generation probabilities were computed using a VDJ recombination model fitted to out-of-frame rearrangements, and the results were checked against IGoR. In a later analysis, TCR-TCR, TCR-HLA and TCR-CMV co-occurrence was scored with hypergeometric tests, and a repertoire-size bias correction was applied to TCR pairs. A later analysis estimated false discovery rates by permuting HLA or CMV assignments 20 times. In a later analysis, co-occurring TCRs were grouped using DBSCAN, and TCRdist sequence similarity was added for clustering within HLA-allele-positive subsets. For co-occurrence clustering, repertoires with fewer than 30,000 or more than 120,000 public chains were excluded, along with roughly five repertoires with anomalous nucleotide sharing. The table was pulled from immuneACCESS by TCRdb, which kept in-frame rearrangements only. Such tables lose some clones; where checked, under half of the loss comes from unresolved V genes, and the rest has no known cause. That table is the source of V, J and clone size, and D and trimming were worked out from the DNA. The sample contains tens of thousands of clones, approximately 80% of them found a single time. About 3.2% of the sample rests with the top ten.

The sequenced material came from PBMCs. The V and J genes are TRBV7-6 and TRBJ2-2; 7 of the junction bases match TRBD2. The clonotype comes from a woman aged 25 to 39 in good health and CMV-seronegative. The DNA is TGTGCCAGCAGCTTTGGGGTACTAGCGAGGAACACCGGGGAGCTGTTTTTT. It translates to CASSFGVLARNTGELFF.